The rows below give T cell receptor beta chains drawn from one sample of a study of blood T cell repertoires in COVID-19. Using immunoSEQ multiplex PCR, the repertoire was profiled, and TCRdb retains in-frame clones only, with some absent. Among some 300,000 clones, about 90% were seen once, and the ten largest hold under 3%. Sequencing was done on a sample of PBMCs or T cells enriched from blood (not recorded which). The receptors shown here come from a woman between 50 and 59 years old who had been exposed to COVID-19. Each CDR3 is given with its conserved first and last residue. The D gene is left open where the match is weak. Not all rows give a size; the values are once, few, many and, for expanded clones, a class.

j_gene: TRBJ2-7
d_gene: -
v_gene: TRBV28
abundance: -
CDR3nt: TGTGCCAGCAGTTTGGGGGGACGAACCTACGAGCAGTACTTC
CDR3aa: CASSLGGRTYEQYF

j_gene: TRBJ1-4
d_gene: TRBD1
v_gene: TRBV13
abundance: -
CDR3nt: TGTGCCAGCAGCCCTAACAGGGGTTTGAATGAAAAACTGTTTTTT
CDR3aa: CASSPNRGLNEKLFF

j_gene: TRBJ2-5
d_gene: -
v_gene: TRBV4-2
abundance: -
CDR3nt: TGTGCCAGCAGCCAAGATCTCGCCCTACGGGGAGAGACCCAGTACTTC
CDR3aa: CASSQDLALRGETQYF

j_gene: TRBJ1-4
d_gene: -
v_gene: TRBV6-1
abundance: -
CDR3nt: TGTGCCAGCAGTGAGGGGCAACCGAATGAAAAACTGTTTTTT
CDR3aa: CASSEGQPNEKLFF

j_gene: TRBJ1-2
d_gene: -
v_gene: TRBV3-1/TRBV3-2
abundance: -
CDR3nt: TGTGCCAGCAGCCAAGCATCGGACGGGGGCTATGGCTACACCTTC
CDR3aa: CASSQASDGGYGYTF

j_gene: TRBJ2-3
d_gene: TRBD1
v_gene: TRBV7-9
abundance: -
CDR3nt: TGTGCCACCTCGCGCTCCTCCTGGGACAGATACACAGATACGCAGTATTTT
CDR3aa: CATSRSSWDRYTDTQYF

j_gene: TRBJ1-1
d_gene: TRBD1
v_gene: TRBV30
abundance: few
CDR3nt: TGTGCCTGGAGACTCGGGACAGGGAACACTGAAGCTTTCTTT
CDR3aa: CAWRLGTGNTEAFF

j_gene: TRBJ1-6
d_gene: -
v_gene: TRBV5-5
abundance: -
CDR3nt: TGTGCCAGCAGCACCGGACAGCACATAAGCTCCTATAATTCACCCCTCCACTTT
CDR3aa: CASSTGQHISSYNSPLHF

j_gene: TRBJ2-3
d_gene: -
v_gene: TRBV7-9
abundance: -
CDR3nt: TGTGCCTGCCGACAGGAGTCAAGCACAGATACGCAGTATTTT
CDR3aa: CACRQESSTDTQYF

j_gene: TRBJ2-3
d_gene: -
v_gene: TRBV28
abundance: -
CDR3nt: TGTGCCAGCACAGACTGGTCCACAGATACGCAGTATTTT
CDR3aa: CASTDWSTDTQYF

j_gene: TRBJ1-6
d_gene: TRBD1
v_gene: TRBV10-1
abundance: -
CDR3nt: TGCGCCACCCCGCAATTGCCGGGTAGTATAGGGGGCATCGATAATTCACCCCTCCACTTT
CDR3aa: CATPQLPGSIGGIDNSPLHF

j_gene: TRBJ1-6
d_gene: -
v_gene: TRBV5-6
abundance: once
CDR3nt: TGTGCCAGCAGCGACACCCCAGGGCCCCTCCACTTT
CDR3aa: CASSDTPGPLHF

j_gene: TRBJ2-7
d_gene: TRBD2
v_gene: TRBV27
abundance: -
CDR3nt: TGTGCCAGCAGTTTATTGGCGGGGGGGCTCTACGAGCAGTACTTC
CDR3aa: CASSLLAGGLYEQYF

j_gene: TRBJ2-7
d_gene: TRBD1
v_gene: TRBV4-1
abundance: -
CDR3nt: TGCGCCAGCAGGGGTCCTACACCAGGGGGCGGAAGGTACGAGCAGTACTTC
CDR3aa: CASRGPTPGGGRYEQYF

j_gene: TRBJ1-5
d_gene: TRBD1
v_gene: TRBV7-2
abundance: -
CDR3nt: TGTGCCAGCAGCCCGCGGACAGGATATCAGCCCCAGCATTTT
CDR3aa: CASSPRTGYQPQHF

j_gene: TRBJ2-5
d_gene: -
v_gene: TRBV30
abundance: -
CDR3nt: TGTGCCTGGACAGGTTATGATAGAGAGACCCAGTACTTC
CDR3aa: CAWTGYDRETQYF

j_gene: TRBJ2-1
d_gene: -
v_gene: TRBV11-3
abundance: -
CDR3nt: TGTGCCAGCAGCTTAGAAACAGGAGTTTACAATGAGCAGTTCTTC
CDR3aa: CASSLETGVYNEQFF

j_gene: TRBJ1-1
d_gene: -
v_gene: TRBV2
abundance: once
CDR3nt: TGTGCCAGCAAGAGGGAAGGCACTGAAGCTTTCTTT
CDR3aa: CASKREGTEAFF

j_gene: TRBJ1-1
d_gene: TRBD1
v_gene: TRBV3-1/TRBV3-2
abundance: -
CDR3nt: TGTGCCAGCAGTCCCGGACAGGGGCGGTATGAAGCTTTCTTT
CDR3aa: CASSPGQGRYEAFF

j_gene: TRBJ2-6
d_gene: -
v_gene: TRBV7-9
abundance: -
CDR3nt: TGTGCCAGCAGCCAGCACCGGGACTCTGGGGCCAACGTCCTGACTTTC
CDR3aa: CASSQHRDSGANVLTF

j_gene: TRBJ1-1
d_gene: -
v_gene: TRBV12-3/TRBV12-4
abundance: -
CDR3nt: TGTGCCAGCAGGGTTGTAGAAACTGAAGCTTTCTTT
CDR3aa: CASRVVETEAFF

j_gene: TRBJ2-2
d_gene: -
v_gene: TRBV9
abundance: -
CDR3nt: TGTGCCAGCAGCGGAAACAGGGAGAACACCGGGGAGCTGTTTTTT
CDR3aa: CASSGNRENTGELFF

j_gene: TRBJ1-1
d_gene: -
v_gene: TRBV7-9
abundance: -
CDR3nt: TGTGCCAGCAGCGCAATCCAGGCCTTGAACACTGAAGCTTTCTTT
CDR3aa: CASSAIQALNTEAFF

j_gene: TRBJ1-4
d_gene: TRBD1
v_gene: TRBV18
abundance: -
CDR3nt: TGTGCCAGCTCCCTAGGGACAGTAAATGAAAAACTGTTTTTT
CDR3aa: CASSLGTVNEKLFF

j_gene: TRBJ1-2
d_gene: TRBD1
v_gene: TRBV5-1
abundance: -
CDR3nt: TGCGCCAGCAGCTCGGGGGACAGGGAATACTATGGCTACACCTTC
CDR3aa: CASSSGDREYYGYTF

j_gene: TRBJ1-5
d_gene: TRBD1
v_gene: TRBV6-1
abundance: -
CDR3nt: TGTGCCAGCAGTGAAGCAGGGGACAGGGGGCGTACGATGGGTCAGCCCCAGCATTTT
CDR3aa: CASSEAGDRGRTMGQPQHF

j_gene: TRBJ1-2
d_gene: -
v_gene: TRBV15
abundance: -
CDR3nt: TGTGCCACCAGCAGTACACGGGGACTCGGGGGCTACACCTTC
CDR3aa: CATSSTRGLGGYTF

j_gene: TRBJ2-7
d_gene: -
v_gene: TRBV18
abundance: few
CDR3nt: TGTGCCAGCTCACCAGTAGAGGGTTTGCGGGAGCAGTACTTC
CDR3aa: CASSPVEGLREQYF

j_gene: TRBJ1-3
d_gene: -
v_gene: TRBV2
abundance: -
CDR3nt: TGTGCCAGCGCTCAGGGTGCAGGAAACACCATATATTTT
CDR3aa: CASAQGAGNTIYF

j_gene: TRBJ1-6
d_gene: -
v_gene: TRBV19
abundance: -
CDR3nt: TGTGCCAGTAGTATTGGGAGGGGATGGAATTCACCCCTCCACTTT
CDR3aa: CASSIGRGWNSPLHF

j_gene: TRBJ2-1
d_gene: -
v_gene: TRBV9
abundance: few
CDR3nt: TGTGCCAGCAGCGTACGGGGGGACAACAATGAGCAGTTCTTC
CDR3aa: CASSVRGDNNEQFF

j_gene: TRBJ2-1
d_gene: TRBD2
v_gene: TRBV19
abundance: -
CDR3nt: TGTGCCAGTAGTATAACCGGGACTAGCGGGACGAGAGAGCAGTTCTTC
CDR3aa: CASSITGTSGTREQFF

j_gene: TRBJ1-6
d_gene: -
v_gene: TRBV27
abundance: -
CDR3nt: TGTGCCAGCACCTCGACAGCCGGTTTAACCCTCCACTTT
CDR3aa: CASTSTAGLTLHF

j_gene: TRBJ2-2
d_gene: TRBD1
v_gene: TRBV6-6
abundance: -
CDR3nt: TGTGCCAGCAGTCCAAATAGGGGACAGACCAACACCGGGGAGCTGTTTTTT
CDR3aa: CASSPNRGQTNTGELFF

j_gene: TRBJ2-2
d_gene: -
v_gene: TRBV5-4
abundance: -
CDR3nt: TGTGCCAGCAGTCGCGAGGGTCCCGGGGAGCTGTTTTTT
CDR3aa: CASSREGPGELFF

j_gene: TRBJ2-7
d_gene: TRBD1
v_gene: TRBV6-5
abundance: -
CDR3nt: TGTGCCAGCAGTTACTCCCAGGGGGCCTCCTACGAGCAGTACTTC
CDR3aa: CASSYSQGASYEQYF

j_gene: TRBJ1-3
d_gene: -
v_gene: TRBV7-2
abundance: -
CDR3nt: TGTGCCAGCAGCTTAGGGTCCGGGGTAGGAAACACCATATATTTT
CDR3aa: CASSLGSGVGNTIYF

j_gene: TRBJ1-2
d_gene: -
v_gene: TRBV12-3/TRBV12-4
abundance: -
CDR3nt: TGTGCCAGCAGAGGGGGAGCTGGCTACACCTTC
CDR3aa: CASRGGAGYTF

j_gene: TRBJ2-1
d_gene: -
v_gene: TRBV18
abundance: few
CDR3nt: TGTGCCAGCTCACCCCAGGGTTGGGGCAATGAGCAGTTCTTC
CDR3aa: CASSPQGWGNEQFF

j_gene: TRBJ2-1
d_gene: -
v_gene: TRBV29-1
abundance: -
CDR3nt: TGCAGCGTGGGGCGGGGGCTCTCCTACAATGAGCAGTTCTTC
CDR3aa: CSVGRGLSYNEQFF

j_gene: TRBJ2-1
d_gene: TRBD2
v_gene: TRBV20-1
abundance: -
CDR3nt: TGCAGTGCTAGTCCCGAGGGCCTAGCGGGGGGGTCGGCCCCATACAATGAGCAGTTCTTC
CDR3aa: CSASPEGLAGGSAPYNEQFF

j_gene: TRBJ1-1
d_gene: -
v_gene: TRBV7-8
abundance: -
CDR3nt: TGTGCCAGCAGCTGGGGCGGGGGGGAGAACACTGAAGCTTTCTTT
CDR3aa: CASSWGGGENTEAFF

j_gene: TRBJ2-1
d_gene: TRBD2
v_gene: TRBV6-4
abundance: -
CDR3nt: TGTGCCAGCAGTGACCTCCCGGGGGGGGTCGATGAGCAGTTCTTC
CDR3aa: CASSDLPGGVDEQFF

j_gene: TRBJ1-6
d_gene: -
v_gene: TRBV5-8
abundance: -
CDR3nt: TGTGCCAGCAGGCCCTGGAAGGGGGTGGGGTCTAATTCACCCCTCCACTTT
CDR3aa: CASRPWKGVGSNSPLHF

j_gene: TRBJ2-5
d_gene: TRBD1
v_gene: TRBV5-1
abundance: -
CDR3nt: TGCGCCAGCAGCTTAAGACAGGGAATCAGGGAGACCCAGTACTTC
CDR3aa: CASSLRQGIRETQYF

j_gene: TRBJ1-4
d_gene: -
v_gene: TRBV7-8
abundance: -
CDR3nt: TGTGCCAGCAGCACCTCACAGGGAGGGGATGAAAAACTGTTTTTT
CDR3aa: CASSTSQGGDEKLFF

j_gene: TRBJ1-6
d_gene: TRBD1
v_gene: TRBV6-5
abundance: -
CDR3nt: TGTGCCAGCAGTTACTCCCGGACAGGGGGTTCACCCCTCCACTTT
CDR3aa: CASSYSRTGGSPLHF

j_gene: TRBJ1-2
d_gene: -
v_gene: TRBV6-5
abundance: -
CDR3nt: TGTGCCAGCTTGTATACGACGGGGTTCAAGGGAGGCTACACCTTC
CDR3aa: CASLYTTGFKGGYTF

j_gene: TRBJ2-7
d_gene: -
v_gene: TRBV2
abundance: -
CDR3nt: TGTGCCAGCAGCGCACCCCGCAAGGATCAGGGGAGACGATACTACGAGCAGTACTTC
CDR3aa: CASSAPRKDQGRRYYEQYF

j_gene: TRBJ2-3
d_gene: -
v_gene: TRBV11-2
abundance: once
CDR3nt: TGTGCCAGCAGCTTACGAGGGGGAAGCACAGATACGCAGTATTTT
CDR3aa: CASSLRGGSTDTQYF

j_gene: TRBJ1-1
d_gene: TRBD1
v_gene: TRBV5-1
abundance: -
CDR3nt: TGCGCCAGCAGCTGGGGACAGACCATGAACACTGAAGCTTTCTTT
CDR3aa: CASSWGQTMNTEAFF

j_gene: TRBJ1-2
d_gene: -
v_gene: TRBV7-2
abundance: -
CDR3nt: TGTGCCAGCAGCTTAGGGCCCCCAGAATTCTATGGCTACACCTTC
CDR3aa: CASSLGPPEFYGYTF

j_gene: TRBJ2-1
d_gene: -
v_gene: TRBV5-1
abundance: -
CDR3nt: TGCGCCAGCAGCTTGGTATACAATGAGCAGTTCTTC
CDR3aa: CASSLVYNEQFF

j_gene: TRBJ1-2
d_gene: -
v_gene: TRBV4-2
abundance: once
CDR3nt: TGTGCCAGCAGCCAAGAACGGAACAGCTTCGTCACCTTC
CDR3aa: CASSQERNSFVTF